This T cell receptor beta chain was retrieved from a study of Graves' ophthalmopathy and Graves' hyperthyroidism listed by TCRdb under 2018. Regarding the research as a whole: Peripheral blood was collected before any treatment was given, at the time of initial diagnosis. To tell Graves' ophthalmopathy apart from Graves' hyperthyroidism, and to predict which patients would progress to ophthalmopathy, the study relied on TCR beta repertoire signatures. In total, approximately 130 blood samples were TCR-sequenced: some 40 ophthalmopathy, some 80 hyperthyroidism and roughly 17 hyperthyroidism-to-ophthalmopathy patients. To explore V-J signatures that separate ophthalmopathy from hyperthyroidism, a discovery set of about 96 patients was enrolled, consisting of more than 40 with ophthalmopathy and around 60 with stable hyperthyroidism. The independent validation cohort included approximately 19 hyperthyroidism patients plus 17 patients who later progressed from hyperthyroidism to ophthalmopathy. In roughly 6 hyperthyroidism patients, T-cell repertoires of thyroid tissue and blood were compared. Following sampling, methimazole starting at 30 mg daily was administered to hyperthyroidism patients, and high-dose intravenous methylprednisolone was administered to ophthalmopathy patients.

Points the paper makes about the study in general: Sample size was not predetermined statistically, and investigators were not blinded to group allocation. In cross-validation, the 13-signature model distinguished ophthalmopathy from stable hyperthyroidism with nearly 90% sensitivity and around 81% specificity, and in the test set the corresponding values were approximately 80% and 75%. Most expanded thyroid clonotypes with a frequency above 0.001 also appeared in blood, which suggests that blood repertoires may reflect the immune response in the thyroid. In validation, the model predicted ophthalmopathy progression with about 70% sensitivity and roughly 72% specificity; some 13 predicted patients were CT-confirmed with GO in a median of approximately 6.5 months.

From its cysteine to its phenylalanine, the CDR3 spans 16 amino acids. CDR3 DNA is the only sequence kept; it has 48 bases, read in frame from the first base. Sequences SNHLY (CDR1) and FYNNEI (CDR2) are obtained from the germline V gene. The germline V end is reduced by 5 bases and the J end by 2 bases; junction bases left unmatched: 7. Patients with ophthalmopathy had moderately to severely active disease, with a Clinical Activity Score of 3 or more, a NOSPECS grade of 4 or more, and a disease duration of less than 3 months. Patients with other autoimmune diseases, uncontrolled infections, pregnancy or lactation were excluded from the study. Clinical symptoms, serum thyroxine, TRAb, thyroid ultrasound and orbital computed tomography formed the basis of the diagnosis. Using Ficoll-Paque density gradient centrifugation, PBMCs were isolated from about 9.4 ml of fresh peripheral blood. Total RNA was extracted with Trizol reagent and quality-checked on an Agilent 2100 Bioanalyzer.

TCR beta CDR3 regions were amplified from RNA transcripts for repertoire sequencing. The first round was an RT-PCR using HTBI primers with the Qiagen OneStep RT-PCR kit, and this first round was followed by a second-round multiplex PCR, then size selection and purification. Libraries were sequenced on an Illumina HiSeq2000 using paired-end 100 bp reads. The study's own analysis went as follows. SOAPnuke was used to process the reads, removing any read that contained adapters or uncalled bases, had a mean Phred below 15, or lacked an exact match to the constant primer or identifier. High-quality paired reads were merged with COPE v1.2.5. Clonotypes were defined as unique nucleotide sequences and were aligned to IMGT TRB V, D and J references using MiTCR v1.1. The analysis was limited to V-J combinations with a frequency above 0.0001, which together covered around 99% of the repertoires. For each V-J combination, a TCR clonal expansion and chaos score was defined as F50 clonal expansion divided by the chaos observed in the TCRdist matrix. Welch's t-statistics and random forest were used to reduce the features to about 14 V-J combinations, which were then used as input to a naive Bayes classifier. The Morisita-Horn index was used to measure how similar the thyroid and blood repertoires were. TCRdb handled the public reads itself, with Q25 trimming in fastp and clone calling in MiXCR, and kept productive beta chains. Each entry is one CDR3 protein sequence, shown with its most common DNA and genes. The V and J calls shown here were made by TCRdb, not taken from the authors' results. The sample contains about 640,000 distinct CDR3 sequences, approximately 39% of them found a single time. About 3.3% of the sample is held by the ten biggest clonotypes.

On this clonotype itself: The antigen it binds to is not known. Nothing much larger sits one base from this clone, and base qualities are not available.

The chain uses TRBV2 and TRBJ1-5; TRBD1 matches 9 bases in the middle. Sequences were obtained from peripheral blood. The TCR was taken from an adult man with Graves' ophthalmopathy. Here is the DNA: TGTGCCAGCAGTCCACAGGGGGCGAGTGGCAATCAGCCCCAGCATTTT. Translated, it reads CASSPQGASGNQPQHF.